Below, 16 T cell receptor beta chains from the same sample are listed, as sequenced in a study of PD-L1 blockade in urothelial cancer. Specified time point: pretreatment peripheral blood. The repertoire was sequenced with immunoSEQ multiplex PCR; TCRdb's copy has only in-frame clones and lacks some. The repertoire holds tens of thousands of clones, with approximately 84% as singletons. Sample: PBMCs, taken around atezolizumab (anti-PD-L1) treatment. Receptor source: a man aged 45-65 years with urothelial cancer.

The J gene is TRBJ1-2, the V gene TRBV6-6; D possibly corresponds to TRBD1 (6 bases). CDR1 is MNHNY and CDR2 is SVGAGI in the germline V gene (reference sequence). The ends were cut back, 6 bases at V and 7 bases at J, with 15 bases in the middle. This CDR3 spans 13 amino acids. The DNA for the CDR3 is TGTGCCAGCAGACCAGGGGTCGGTTTTGGCTACACCTTC. This sequence encodes CASRPGVGFGYTF.

The chain links TRBV11-2 to TRBJ2-1; 11 positions agree with TRBD2. The CDR3 sequence is 15 residues long. Germline CDR1 SGHAT, CDR2 FQNNGV. V lost 3 bases to trimming and J lost 4 bases; unmatched junction nucleotides: 2. The DNA of the CDR3 is TGTGCCAGCAGCTTGTCTAGCGGGAGGTACAATGAGCAGTTCTTC. This codes for CASSLSSGRYNEQFF.

This clone was recorded once. The chain carries TRBV21-1 and TRBJ1-5. TRBV21-1 is assigned pseudogene status. The CDR3 spans 19 residues. Written as DNA, the CDR3 is TGTGCCAGCAGCAAAGAAGTGGCACCAAGCGACGGTGGCAATCAGCCCCAGCATTTT. Residues: CASSKEVAPSDGGNQPQHF.

The chain links TRBV2 to TRBJ1-1, with 11 nucleotides matching TRBD1. CDR3 length: 14 amino acids. Trimming removed 7 bases from V and 4 bases from J; junction bases left unmatched: 5. Per the germline V gene, CDR1 is SNHLY and CDR2 is FYNNEI. In DNA, the CDR3 is TGTGCCAGCATTGGGACAGGGGGGGGCACTGAAGCTTTCTTT. Residues: CASIGTGGGTEAFF.

This chain uses TRBV5-4 with TRBJ2-5, with D unresolved. V was pared by 4 bases and J by 5 bases, with 18 bases between. The CDR3 is 15 residues long. CDR1 is SGHNT, CDR2 YYREEE, per germline (reference sequence). The CDR3 region has the DNA TGTGCCAGCAGCCGAAATTCTGGAAAGGAGGAGACCCAGTACTTC. Its translation: CASSRNSGKEETQYF. The full variable domain, rest sourced from reference TRBV5-4 and TRBJ2-5, is ETGVTQSPTHLIKTRGQQVTLRCSSQSGHNTVSWYQQALGQGPQFIFQYYREEENGRGNFPPRFSGLQFPNYSSELNVNALELDDSALYLCASSRNSGKEETQYFGPGTRLLVL.

CDR3 DNA sequence: TGTGCCAGCAGTATGACTAGCGGGAGGGCCCTTGAGCAGTTCTTC. It yields the protein CASSMTSGRALEQFF. This rearrangement joins TRBV27 to TRBJ2-1, with 14 bases identical to TRBD2. This CDR3 has 15 residues. CDR1 MNHEY and CDR2 SMNVEV come from the germline V gene (reference sequence). Trimming removed 5 bases from V and 9 bases from J; junction bases left unmatched: 6.

The chain uses TRBV6-1 and TRBJ1-5, with 10 bases aligning to TRBD1. The CDR3 consists of 16 residues. CDR1 MNHNS and CDR2 SASEGT come from the germline V gene. V gave up 3 bases and J gave up 4 bases; unmatched junction bases: 6. CDR3 nucleotides: TGTGCCAGCAGTGAGGAGGGGGGACAGGGGAATCAGCCCCAGCATTTT. Amino acids: CASSEEGGQGNQPQHF.

CDR3 loop: CASSLPQTYNEQFF. The CDR3 bases are TGTGCCAGCAGTTTGCCCCAGACCTACAATGAGCAGTTCTTC. This chain connects TRBV28 to TRBJ2-1; D gene ambiguous. V was clipped by 3 bases and J by 2 bases, with 8 bases between them. CDR1 is MDHEN and CDR2 is SYDVKM in the germline V gene. This CDR3 spans 14 amino acids.

CDR3 region: CASSVGRGYNEQFF. CDR3 nucleotides: TGTGCCAGCAGCGTAGGGCGGGGTTACAATGAGCAGTTCTTC. This rearrangement joins TRBV9 to TRBJ2-1, with D possibly being TRBD2 (6 bases). Trimming took 0 bases from V and 4 from J, leaving 8 bases between them. The germline V gene encodes CDR1 SGDLS and CDR2 YYNGEE. The CDR3 covers 14 residues. Complete variable domain (other parts from reference TRBV9 and TRBJ2-1): DSGVTQTPKHLITATGQRVTLRCSPRSGDLSVYWYQQSLDQGLQFLIQYYNGEERAKGNILERFSAQQFPDLHSELNLSSLELGDSALYFCASSVGRGYNEQFFGPGTRLTVL.

This sequence joins TRBV29-1 and TRBJ1-2, with 8 positions matching TRBD1. Germline lookup yields CDR1 SQVTM and CDR2 ANQGSEA. This CDR3 has 15 residues. The V and J ends lost 4 bases and 2 bases, in that order; junction bases with no gene match: 9. The CDR3 DNA follows: TGCAGCGTTGTAGAGGCAGGGGGCACAAACTATGGCTACACCTTC. This codes for CSVVEAGGTNYGYTF.

The chain carries TRBV6-6 and TRBJ1-4; D is undetermined. This CDR3 has 15 residues. The V end was cut by 5 bases, the J end by 0 bases, with 10 bases between. Germline loops: CDR1 MNHNY, CDR2 SVGAGI (reference sequence). CDR3 DNA sequence: TGTGCCAGCAGTCGTCAGCTAGCAACTAATGAAAAACTGTTTTTT. It codes for CASSRQLATNEKLFF.

V and J are TRBV2 and TRBJ1-5; TRBD1 might be the D (6 bases). V lost 7 bases and J 1 base, leaving 14 bases between the germline ends. The CDR3 totals 15 residues. Germline CDR1 SNHLY, CDR2 FYNNEI. CDR3 bases: TGTGCCAGCACCGAAAGGCAGGGGAGCAATCAGCCCCAGCATTTT. Translating it yields CASTERQGSNQPQHF.

The chain carries TRBV27 and TRBJ2-7; D is unresolved. Germline loops: CDR1 MNHEY, CDR2 SMNVEV (reference sequence). This CDR3 spans 13 amino acids. Deletions cut 4 bases from V and 0 bases from J, with 7 bases between. CDR3 DNA: TGTGCCAGCAGTTCAGAAAGCTCCTACGAGCAGTACTTC. This sequence encodes CASSSESSYEQYF.

The chain couples TRBV6-1 to TRBJ2-3; perhaps TRBD1 as D (6 bases). The germline gives CDR1 MNHNS, CDR2 SASEGT. The CDR3 runs to 15 residues. Trimming removed 3 bases at V and 4 bases at J, with 14 bases between. The CDR3, as DNA: TGTGCCAGCAGTGATGGGGACACTCTGGCAGATACGCAGTATTTT. It codes for CASSDGDTLADTQYF.

The chain is built from TRBV25-1 and TRBJ1-2; a weak D match, TRBD1 (6 bases). Per the germline V gene, CDR1 is MGHDK and CDR2 is SYGVNS. Trimming stripped 4 bases from V and 2 bases from J, with 14 bases between. The CDR3 runs to 15 residues. CDR3 in amino acids: CASSASRGANYGYTF. The CDR3 DNA follows: TGTGCCAGCAGTGCATCCAGGGGAGCGAACTATGGCTACACCTTC.

This clone was picked up one time. The chain has TRBV5-4 and TRBJ1-2, with D possibly TRBD1 on 5 matching bases. CDR1 SGHNT and CDR2 YYREEE come from the germline V gene (reference sequence). CDR3 length: 12 residues. V lost 4 bases and J 6 bases, leaving 10 bases between the germline ends. CDR3 in DNA: TGTGCCAGCAGCGTGCGGGGGGATGGCTACACCTTC. It yields the protein CASSVRGDGYTF.